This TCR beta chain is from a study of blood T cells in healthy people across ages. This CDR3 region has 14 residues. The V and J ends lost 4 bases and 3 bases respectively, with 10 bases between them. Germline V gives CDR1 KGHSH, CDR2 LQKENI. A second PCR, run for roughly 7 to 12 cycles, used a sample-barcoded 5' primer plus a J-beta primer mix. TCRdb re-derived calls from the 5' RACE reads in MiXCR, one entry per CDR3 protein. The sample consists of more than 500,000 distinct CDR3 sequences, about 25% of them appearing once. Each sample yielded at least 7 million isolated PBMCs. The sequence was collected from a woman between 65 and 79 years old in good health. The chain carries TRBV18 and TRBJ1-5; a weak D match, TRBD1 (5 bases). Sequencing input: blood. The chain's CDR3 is CASSQGAFNQPQHF. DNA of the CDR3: TGTGCCAGCTCACAAGGGGCCTTCAATCAGCCCCAGCATTTT.